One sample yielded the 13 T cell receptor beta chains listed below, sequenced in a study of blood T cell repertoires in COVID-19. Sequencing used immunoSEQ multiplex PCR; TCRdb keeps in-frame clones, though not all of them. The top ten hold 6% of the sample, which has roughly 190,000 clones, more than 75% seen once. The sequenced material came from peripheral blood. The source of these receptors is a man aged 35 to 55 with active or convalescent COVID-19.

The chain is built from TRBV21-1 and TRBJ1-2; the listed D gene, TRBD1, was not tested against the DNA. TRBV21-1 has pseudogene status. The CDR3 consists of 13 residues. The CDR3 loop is CASSSQGNYGYTF. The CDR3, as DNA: TGTGCCAGCAGCAGTCAGGGGAACTATGGCTACACCTTC.

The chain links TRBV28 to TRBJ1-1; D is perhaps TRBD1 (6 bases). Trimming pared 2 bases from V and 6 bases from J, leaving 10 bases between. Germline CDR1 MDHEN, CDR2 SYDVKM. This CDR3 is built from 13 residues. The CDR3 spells CASSLRRTAEAFF. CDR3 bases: TGTGCCAGCAGTTTAAGGAGGACAGCTGAAGCTTTCTTT.

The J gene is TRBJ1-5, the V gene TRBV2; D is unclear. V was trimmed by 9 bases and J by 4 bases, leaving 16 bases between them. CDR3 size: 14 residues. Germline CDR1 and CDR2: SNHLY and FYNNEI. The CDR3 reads CASFETHGNQPQHF. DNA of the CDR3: TGTGCCAGTTTCGAAACCCACGGGAATCAGCCCCAGCATTTT. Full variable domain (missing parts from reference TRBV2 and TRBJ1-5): EPEVTQTPSHQVTQMGQEVILRCVPISNHLYFYWYRQILGQKVEFLVSFYNNEISEKSEIFDDQFSVERPDGSNFTLKIRSTKLEDSAMYFCASFETHGNQPQHFGDGTRLSIL.

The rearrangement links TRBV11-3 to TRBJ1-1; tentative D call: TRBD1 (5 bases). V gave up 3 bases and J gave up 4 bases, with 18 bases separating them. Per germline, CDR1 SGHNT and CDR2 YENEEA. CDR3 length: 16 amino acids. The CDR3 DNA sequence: TGTGCCAGCAGCTTTGATAACGGGGGGTTGGTCACTGAAGCTTTCTTT. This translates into CASSFDNGGLVTEAFF.

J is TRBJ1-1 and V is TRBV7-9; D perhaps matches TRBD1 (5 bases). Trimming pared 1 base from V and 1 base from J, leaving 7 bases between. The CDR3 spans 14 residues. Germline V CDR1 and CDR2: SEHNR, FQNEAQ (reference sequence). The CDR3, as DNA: TGTGCCAGCAGCTTAGGGCAGGGGAACACTGAAGCTTTCTTT. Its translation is CASSLGQGNTEAFF.

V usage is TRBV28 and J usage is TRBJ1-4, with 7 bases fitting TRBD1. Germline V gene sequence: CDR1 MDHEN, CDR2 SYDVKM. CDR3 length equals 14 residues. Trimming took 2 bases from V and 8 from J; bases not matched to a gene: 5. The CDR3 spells CASSLGTEHEKLFF. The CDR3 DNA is TGTGCCAGCAGTTTAGGGACAGAACACGAAAAACTGTTTTTT.

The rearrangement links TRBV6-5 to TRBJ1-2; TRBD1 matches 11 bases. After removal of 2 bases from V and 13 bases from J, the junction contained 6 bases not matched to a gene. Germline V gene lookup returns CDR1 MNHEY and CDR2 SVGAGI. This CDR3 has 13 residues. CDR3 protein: CASSYGQGARGTF. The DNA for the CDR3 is TGTGCCAGCAGTTACGGACAGGGGGCGCGAGGCACCTTC.

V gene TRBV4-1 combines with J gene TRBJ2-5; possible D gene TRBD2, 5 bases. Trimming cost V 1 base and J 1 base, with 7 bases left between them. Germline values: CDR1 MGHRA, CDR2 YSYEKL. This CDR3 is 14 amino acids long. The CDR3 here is CASSQGGSQETQYF. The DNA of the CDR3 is TGCGCCAGCAGCCAAGGAGGGTCCCAAGAGACCCAGTACTTC.

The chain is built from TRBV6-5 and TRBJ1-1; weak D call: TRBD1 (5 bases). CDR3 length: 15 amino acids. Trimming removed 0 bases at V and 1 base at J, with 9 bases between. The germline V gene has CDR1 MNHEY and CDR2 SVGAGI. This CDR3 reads CASSYSGRQNTEAFF. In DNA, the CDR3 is TGTGCCAGCAGTTACTCGGGGCGTCAGAACACTGAAGCTTTCTTT.

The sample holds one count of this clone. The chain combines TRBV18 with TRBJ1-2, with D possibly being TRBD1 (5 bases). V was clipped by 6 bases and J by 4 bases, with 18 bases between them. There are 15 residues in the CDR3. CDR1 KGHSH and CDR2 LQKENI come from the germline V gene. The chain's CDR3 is CASSTATEQSYGYTF. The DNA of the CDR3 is TGTGCCAGCTCGACCGCGACAGAGCAAAGCTATGGCTACACCTTC.

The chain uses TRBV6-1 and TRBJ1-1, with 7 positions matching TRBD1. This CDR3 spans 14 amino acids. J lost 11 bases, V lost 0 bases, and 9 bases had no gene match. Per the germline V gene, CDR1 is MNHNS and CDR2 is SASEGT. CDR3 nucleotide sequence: TGTGCCAGCAGTGAAGCAGGGGGCGCCCGGCGGGCTTTCTTT. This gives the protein CASSEAGGARRAFF.

The CDR3 DNA reads TGTGCCAGTAGTATATATGGGGGAGGCACTGAAGCTTTCTTT. It specifies CASSIYGGGTEAFF. V is TRBV19 and J is TRBJ1-1, with D perhaps matching TRBD1 (5 bases). Deletions cut 2 bases from V and 4 bases from J, with 11 bases between. Germline V gene data show CDR1 as LNHDA and CDR2 as SQIVND (reference sequence). The CDR3 has 14 residues.

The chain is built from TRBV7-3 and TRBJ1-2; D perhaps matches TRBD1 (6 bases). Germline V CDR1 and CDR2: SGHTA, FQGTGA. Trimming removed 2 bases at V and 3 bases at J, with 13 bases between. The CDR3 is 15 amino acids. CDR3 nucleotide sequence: TGTGCCAGCAGCTTAGGGGACACAAGCGACTATGGCTACACCTTC. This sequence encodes CASSLGDTSDYGYTF.